This T cell receptor (beta chain) was captured in a study of shared clonotypes between healthy human individuals. Findings and caveats of the study: Represented genetic and exposure-history diversity was restricted by having few donors. Estimated richness values were generally larger in naive subsets than in memory subsets. The generation probabilities recorded for non-shared clonotypes fell below those of clonotypes shared by all four donors.

At the deep level, the assay was run. Only in-frame clones appear in the TCRdb table, and some are missing; sequencing was by immunoSEQ multiplex PCR. The sample lists over 2,000,000 clones, just under 95% occurring once. The naive CD8 subset, CD45RO-negative cells positively selected for CCR7, excluded terminally differentiated effector memory CD45RA+ cells. The CDR3 is 12 amino acids. Germline CDR1 MNHEY, CDR2 SMNVEV (reference sequence). The V end was cut by 3 bases, the J end by 4 bases, with 7 bases between. This clone has just one count. Its target is not known. Other DNA sequences in the sample encode the same CDR3.

The rearrangement joins TRBV27 to TRBJ2-7; D might be TRBD2 (5 bases). The specimen sequenced was naive CD8+ T cells from PBMCs. The sequence was collected from a man between 18 and 29 years old in good health. Some clones in this sample may be carry-over from other donors' samples. The CDR3 nucleotides read TGTGCCAGCAGTTTTGGCGGGTACGAGCAGTACTTC. Translated: CASSFGGYEQYF.